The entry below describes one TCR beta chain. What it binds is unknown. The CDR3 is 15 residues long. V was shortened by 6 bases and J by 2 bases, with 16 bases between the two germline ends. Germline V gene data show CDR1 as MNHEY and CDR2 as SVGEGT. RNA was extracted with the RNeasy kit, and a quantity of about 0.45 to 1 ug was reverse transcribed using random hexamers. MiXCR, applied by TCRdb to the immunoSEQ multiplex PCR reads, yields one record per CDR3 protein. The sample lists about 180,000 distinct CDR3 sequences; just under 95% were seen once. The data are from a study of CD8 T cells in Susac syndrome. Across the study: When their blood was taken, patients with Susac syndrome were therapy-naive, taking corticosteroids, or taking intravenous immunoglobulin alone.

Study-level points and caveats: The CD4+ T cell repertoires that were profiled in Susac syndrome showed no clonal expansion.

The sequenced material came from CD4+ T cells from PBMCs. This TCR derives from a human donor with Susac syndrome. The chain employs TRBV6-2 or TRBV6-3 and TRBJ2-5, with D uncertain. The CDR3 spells CASRGGSTLQETQYF. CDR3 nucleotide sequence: TGTGCCAGCAGAGGCGGCAGTACTCTACAAGAGACCCAGTACTTC.